These 23 T cell receptor beta chains were all obtained from the same sample, sequenced in a study of CD8+ T cells in alopecia areata. Sequencing relied on a cDNA template that was reverse transcribed from extracted RNA. This table comes from immunoSEQ multiplex PCR, and its TCRdb copy is limited to in-frame clones, with some not included. The table records around 160,000 clones, over 80% of them present only once. The sequencing used CD8+ T cells sorted from blood, collected at week 0. The origin of the receptors is a human donor with alopecia areata.

The chain couples TRBV27 to TRBJ2-7, with no clear D. The germline V and J ends were trimmed by 6 bases and 5 bases, with 17 bases remaining between them. The CDR3 runs 14 residues. The germline gives CDR1 MNHEY, CDR2 SMNVEV (reference sequence). This chain's CDR3 is CASSLASPVNEQYF. DNA for the CDR3: TGTGCCAGCAGCCTGGCGTCCCCCGTCAACGAGCAGTACTTC.

This clone was found once. Other nucleotide sequences from this sample produce the same CDR3. The rearrangement links TRBV5-1 to TRBJ2-5; D remains unclear. In germline, CDR1 is SGHRS, CDR2 YFSETQ. This CDR3 region has 11 residues. V dropped 2 bases and J dropped 2 bases, with 1 base sitting between them. CDR3 nucleotides: TGCGCCAGCAGCTTTCAAGAGACCCAGTACTTC. Protein: CASSFQETQYF.

This chain uses TRBV13 with TRBJ2-1, with D possibly being TRBD1 (6 bases). V gave up 2 bases and J gave up 2 bases, with 10 bases separating them. This CDR3 contains 15 residues. In germline, CDR1 is PRHDT, CDR2 FYEKMQ (reference sequence). The CDR3 nucleotides are TGTGCCAGCAGCTTAAGGGGGAACCCCTACAATGAGCAGTTCTTC. Translation: CASSLRGNPYNEQFF.

The chain carries TRBV7-6 and TRBJ2-5; D is perhaps TRBD2 (6 bases). V shed 1 base and J shed 2 bases, with 20 bases lying between them. Germline loops: CDR1 SGHVS, CDR2 FNYEAQ. The CDR3 loop spans 18 amino acids. DNA of the CDR3: TGTGCCAGCAGCTTAGGGCTAGCTTGGGGGGAGCGACAAGAGACCCAGTACTTC. This codes for CASSLGLAWGERQETQYF.

This chain connects TRBV5-1 to TRBJ1-5; 9 positions agree with TRBD1. CDR3 length: 15 amino acids. Germline CDR1 reads SGHRS; CDR2 reads YFSETQ. The junction had 8 bases not matched to a gene; V was cut back by 4 bases and J by 6 bases. The CDR3 reads CASSLTGTGIQPQHF. The CDR3 DNA reads TGCGCCAGCAGCCTTACCGGGACAGGGATTCAGCCCCAGCATTTT.

In the case of this clone: The identical CDR3 is also encoded by other nucleotide sequences in the sample. V usage is TRBV5-1 and J usage is TRBJ1-2; D gene uncertain. V shed 0 bases and J shed 6 bases, with 6 bases lying between them. The germline CDR1 and CDR2 sequences are SGHRS and YFSETQ. The length of the CDR3 is 12 residues. The CDR3: CASSLGGDGYTF. In nucleotides, the CDR3 is TGCGCCAGCAGCTTGGGTGGGGATGGCTACACCTTC.

This clone was counted once. J is TRBJ2-1 and V is TRBV2, with TRBD1 matching 7 bases. In germline, CDR1 is SNHLY, CDR2 FYNNEI. The J segment lost 13 bases and the V segment lost 6 bases, leaving 9 bases of the junction unmatched. The CDR3 sequence is 12 residues long. The CDR3: CASRGDRVFQFF. The DNA for the CDR3 is TGTGCCAGCAGGGGAGACAGGGTCTTTCAGTTCTTC.

This clone was recorded only once. V usage is TRBV5-4 and J usage is TRBJ2-1, with 7 positions matching TRBD1. CDR3 length: 13 amino acids. Germline trimming cut 5 bases from V and 4 bases from J; bases unmatched to any gene: 3. Germline-derived CDR1 and CDR2 are SGHNT and YYREEE (reference sequence). For the CDR3, the DNA is TGTGCCAGCAGAAGGGACAGTTACAATGAGCAGTTCTTC. It encodes CASRRDSYNEQFF.

The chain has TRBV10-3 and TRBJ1-1; D remains ambiguous. The CDR3 is made up of 14 amino acids. The V gene's germline CDR1 is ENHRY and CDR2 SYGVKD. The V end lost 2 bases, the J end lost 1 base, and 8 bases lay between the germline ends. The CDR3 DNA is TGTGCCATCAGTGAGGACCGGGAGAACACTGAAGCTTTCTTT. It is translated as CAISEDRENTEAFF.

The J gene is TRBJ2-3, the V gene TRBV7-9; 10 bases match TRBD1. Germline V gene sequence: CDR1 SEHNR, CDR2 FQNEAQ (reference sequence). Unmatched junction bases numbered 17, after V lost 8 bases and J lost 3 bases. The CDR3 totals 18 residues. The CDR3 coding sequence is TGTGCCAGCGAACAGCCTAGGGGAGGGGGACAGGGGACAGATACGCAGTATTTT. This sequence encodes CASEQPRGGGQGTDTQYF.

The chain joins TRBV29-1 to TRBJ2-5; weak D call: TRBD1 (5 bases). Trimming took 1 base from V and 4 from J, leaving 10 bases between them. Germline CDR1 and CDR2: SQVTM and ANQGSEA. The CDR3 spans 13 residues. CDR3 nucleotide sequence: TGCAGCGTTGAAGGGACAAGGTCAGAGACCCAGTACTTC. This translates into CSVEGTRSETQYF.

The chain is built from TRBV7-9 and TRBJ2-7; D call uncertain. The CDR3 consists of 13 residues. Germline V lookup: CDR1 SEHNR, CDR2 FQNEAQ (reference sequence). Trimming pared 2 bases from V and 2 bases from J, leaving 7 bases between. The DNA of the CDR3 is TGTGCCAGCAGCTTACTGACCCCCTACGAGCAGTACTTC. As protein: CASSLLTPYEQYF.

The rearrangement uses TRBV5-5 and TRBJ2-7; 7 bases map to TRBD1. This CDR3 is built from 15 residues. V lost 2 bases and J lost 3; bases outside the gene matches: 8. Per germline, CDR1 SGHKS and CDR2 YYEKEE (reference sequence). CDR3 sequence: CASSFGQDLFYEQYF. The CDR3 DNA sequence: TGTGCCAGCAGCTTCGGACAGGACCTTTTCTACGAGCAGTACTTC.

J is TRBJ2-1 and V is TRBV27; D unclear. The CDR3 totals 11 residues. Trimming took off 0 bases at V and 10 bases at J, with 4 bases between the two ends. Germline V gene sequence: CDR1 MNHEY, CDR2 SMNVEV (reference sequence). CDR3 loop: CASSLSSEQFF. CDR3 in DNA: TGTGCCAGCAGTTTATCGTCCGAGCAGTTCTTC.

The chain joins TRBV5-4 to TRBJ2-5; a possible D gene is TRBD1 (5 bases). The last part of the DNA fits TRBJ2-7 better; the J call may be wrong. Germline lookup yields CDR1 SGHNT and CDR2 YYREEE (reference sequence). The length of the CDR3 is 12 residues. The CDR3 nucleotides read TGTGCCAGCAGCTTGGGCAGGGACGAGCAGTACTTC. It yields the protein CASSLGRDEQYF.

The gene calls are TRBV19 and TRBJ2-7; D is perhaps TRBD1 or TRBD2 (6 bases each). Trimming took off 0 bases at V and 5 bases at J, with 14 bases between the two ends. Germline V lookup: CDR1 LNHDA, CDR2 SQIVND (reference sequence). The CDR3 sequence is 15 residues long. The CDR3 DNA follows: TGTGCCAGTAGTATAGAGCCCAGGGGAGGCAACGAGCAGTACTTC. It codes for CASSIEPRGGNEQYF.

The genes are TRBV6-5 and TRBJ2-7, with D perhaps matching TRBD1 or TRBD2 (5 bases each). Germline lookup yields CDR1 MNHEY and CDR2 SVGAGI. This CDR3 contains 15 residues. The V end lost 5 bases, the J end lost 7 bases, and 21 bases lay between the germline ends. CDR3 sequence (DNA): TGTGCCAGCAGTCCAACCGGGACGGGTTTAGTGGAGCAGTACTTC. Protein sequence: CASSPTGTGLVEQYF.

This chain connects TRBV10-3 to TRBJ1-2; D remains ambiguous. V lost 0 bases and J lost 7, with 3 bases in between. This CDR3 is 11 amino acids long. Per the germline V gene, CDR1 is ENHRY and CDR2 is SYGVKD. CDR3 bases: TGTGCCATCAGTGAGTCCGGTGGCTACACCTTC. Translating it yields CAISESGGYTF.

Note on this clone: The junction and the germline gene differ at one end; a read error may be behind it. This chain links TRBV5-1 with TRBJ2-7; D gene unclear. The CDR3 runs to 13 residues. Germline V gives CDR1 SGHRS, CDR2 YFSETQ. CDR3 DNA sequence: TGCGCCAGCAGCTTGGCCAACTCCGACGAGCAGTACTTC. Encoded protein: CASSLANSDEQYF.

The CDR3 DNA reads TGTGCCAGCAAGGTACCTTATGGCTACACCTTC. Translated, it gives CASKVPYGYTF. The chain carries TRBV7-8 and TRBJ1-2; D call uncertain. The V end lost 7 bases, the J end lost 5 bases, and 8 bases lay between the germline ends. Germline V gene sequence: CDR1 SGHVS, CDR2 FQNEAQ. The CDR3 spans 11 residues.

The gene calls are TRBV10-3 and TRBJ2-7; D not resolved. Trimming removed 10 bases at V and 5 bases at J, with 18 bases between. This CDR3 has 13 residues. Germline V CDR1 and CDR2: ENHRY, SYGVKD. CDR3 amino acids: CATRSGPTDEQYF. In DNA, the CDR3 is TGTGCCACCCGTAGTGGCCCGACGGACGAGCAGTACTTC.

The V gene is TRBV6-5, the J gene TRBJ1-1, with D unclear. Germline V gives CDR1 MNHEY, CDR2 SVGAGI. V lost 5 bases, J lost 5 bases, and 15 bases lay in between. The CDR3 spans 14 residues. The CDR3 sequence is CASSHPEGVTEAFF. The CDR3 DNA reads TGTGCCAGCAGTCACCCCGAGGGAGTGACTGAAGCTTTCTTT.

The rearrangement uses TRBV4-1 and TRBJ2-1; 10 positions agree with TRBD2. CDR1 is MGHRA and CDR2 is YSYEKL in the germline V gene. The length of the CDR3 is 16 residues. The ends lost 1 base at V and 3 bases at J; junction bases unmatched: 3. In DNA, the CDR3 is TGCGCCAGCAGCCAAGCCGCTAGCGGGGGCTACAATGAGCAGTTCTTC. This encodes CASSQAASGGYNEQFF.